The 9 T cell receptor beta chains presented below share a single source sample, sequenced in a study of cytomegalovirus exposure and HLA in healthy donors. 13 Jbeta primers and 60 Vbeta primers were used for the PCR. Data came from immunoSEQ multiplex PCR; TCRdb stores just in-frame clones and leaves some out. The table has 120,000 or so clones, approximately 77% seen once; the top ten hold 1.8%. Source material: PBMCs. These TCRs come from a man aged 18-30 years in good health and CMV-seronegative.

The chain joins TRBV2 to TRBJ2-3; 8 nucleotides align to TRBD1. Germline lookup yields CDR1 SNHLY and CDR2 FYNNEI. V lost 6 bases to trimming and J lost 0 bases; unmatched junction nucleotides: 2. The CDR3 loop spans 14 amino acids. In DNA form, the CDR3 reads TGTGCCAGCAGCAGGGGGCTGAGCACAGATACGCAGTATTTT. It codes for CASSRGLSTDTQYF.

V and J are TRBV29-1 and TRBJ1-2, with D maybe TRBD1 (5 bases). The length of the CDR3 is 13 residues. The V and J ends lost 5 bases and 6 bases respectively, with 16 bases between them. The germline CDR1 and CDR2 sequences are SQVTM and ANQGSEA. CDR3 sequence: CSVPRDLLDGYTF. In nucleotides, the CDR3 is TGCAGCGTTCCCCGGGACTTATTAGATGGCTACACCTTC.

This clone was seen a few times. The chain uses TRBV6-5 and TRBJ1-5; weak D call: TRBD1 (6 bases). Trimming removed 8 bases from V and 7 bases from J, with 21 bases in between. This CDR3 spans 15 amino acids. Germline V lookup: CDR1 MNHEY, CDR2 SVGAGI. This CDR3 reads CASATAGAGNQPQHF. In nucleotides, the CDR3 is TGTGCCAGCGCGACCGCGGGGGCCGGTAACCAGCCCCAGCATTTT.

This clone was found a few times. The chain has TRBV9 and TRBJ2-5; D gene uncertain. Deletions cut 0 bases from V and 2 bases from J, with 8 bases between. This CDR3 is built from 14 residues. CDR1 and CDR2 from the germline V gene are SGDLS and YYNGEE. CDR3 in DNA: TGTGCCAGCAGCGTAGCAGCGAGACAAGAGACCCAGTACTTC. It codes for CASSVAARQETQYF.

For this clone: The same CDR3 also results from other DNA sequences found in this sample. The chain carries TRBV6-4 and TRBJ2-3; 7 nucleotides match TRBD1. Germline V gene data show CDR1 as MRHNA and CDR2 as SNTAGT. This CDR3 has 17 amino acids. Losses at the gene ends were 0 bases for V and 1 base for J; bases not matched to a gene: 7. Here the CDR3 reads CASSDSGPGGGTDTQYF. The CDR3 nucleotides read TGTGCCAGCAGTGACTCGGGGCCAGGGGGAGGCACAGATACGCAGTATTTT.

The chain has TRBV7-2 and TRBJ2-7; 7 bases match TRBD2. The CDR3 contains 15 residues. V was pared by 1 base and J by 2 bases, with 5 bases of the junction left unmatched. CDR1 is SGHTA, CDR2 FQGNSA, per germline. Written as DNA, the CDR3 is TGTGCCAGCAGCTTAGGGGAGGGGCAGGCCTACGAGCAGTACTTC. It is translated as CASSLGEGQAYEQYF.

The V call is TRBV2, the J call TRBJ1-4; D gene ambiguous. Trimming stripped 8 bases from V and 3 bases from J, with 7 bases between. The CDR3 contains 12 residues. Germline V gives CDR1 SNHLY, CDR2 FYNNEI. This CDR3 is CASGQANEKLFF. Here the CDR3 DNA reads TGTGCCAGCGGTCAGGCTAATGAAAAACTGTTTTTT.

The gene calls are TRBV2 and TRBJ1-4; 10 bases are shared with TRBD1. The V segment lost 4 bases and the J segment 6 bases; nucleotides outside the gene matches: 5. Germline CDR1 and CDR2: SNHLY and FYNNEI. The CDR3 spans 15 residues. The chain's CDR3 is CASSGQGAQDEKLFF. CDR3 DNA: TGTGCCAGCAGTGGACAGGGGGCCCAGGATGAAAAACTGTTTTTT.

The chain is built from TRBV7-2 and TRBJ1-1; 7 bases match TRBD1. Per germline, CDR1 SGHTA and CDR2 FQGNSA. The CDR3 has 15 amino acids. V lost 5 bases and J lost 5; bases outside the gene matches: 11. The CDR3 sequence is CASSQTRGHGTEAFF. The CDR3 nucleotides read TGTGCCAGCAGCCAGACGAGGGGGCACGGGACTGAAGCTTTCTTT.